These 29 T cell receptor beta chains originate from one sample sequenced in a study of T-cell memory formation after mild COVID-19. Via MiXCR, TCRdb re-called the 5' RACE reads, giving one row per CDR3 protein. Found here are about 470,000 distinct CDR3 sequences, over 15% of them singletons; the top ten hold 9% to 15%. Material: PBMCs or a T cell subset sorted from them (not recorded which). The receptors originated from an adult woman who had mild COVID-19 (a few samples of this study predate the infection). Cell type and time point are not known.

This clonotype was detected only a few times. V is TRBV25-1 and J is TRBJ2-1; no definite D call. CDR3 length: 11 residues. Germline CDR1 is MGHDK and CDR2 is SYGVNS. Trimming took 4 bases from V and 12 from J, leaving 10 bases between them. The CDR3 coding sequence is TGTGCCAGCAGTGGATCCAGAAGGCAGTTCTTC. This codes for CASSGSRRQFF.

This clonotype was found a few times. The chain uses TRBV7-9 and TRBJ2-7; D may be TRBD1 or TRBD2 (6 bases each). This CDR3 contains 14 residues. V was pared by 5 bases and J by 0 bases, with 11 bases between. Germline CDR1 reads SEHNR; CDR2 reads FQNEAQ (reference sequence). The CDR3 spells CASSKRGASYEQYF. The CDR3 bases are TGTGCCAGCAGCAAGAGGGGGGCCTCCTACGAGCAGTACTTC. Full variable domain (missing parts from reference TRBV7-9 and TRBJ2-7): DTGVSQNPRHKITKRGQNVTFRCDPISEHNRLYWYRQTLGQGPEFLTYFQNEAQLEKSRLLSDRFSAERPKGSFSTLEIQRTEQGDSAMYLCASSKRGASYEQYFGPGTRLTVT.

V usage is TRBV29-1 and J usage is TRBJ2-3, with TRBD1 matching over 9 bases. CDR3 size: 14 residues. Losses at the gene ends were 6 bases for V and 3 bases for J; bases not matched to a gene: 7. CDR1 SQVTM and CDR2 ANQGSEA come from the germline V gene. The CDR3 protein is CSVLGGQGTDTQYF. DNA of the CDR3: TGCAGCGTCCTCGGGGGACAGGGTACAGATACGCAGTATTTT.

The chain links TRBV12-3 or TRBV12-4 to TRBJ2-1; D unclear. The CDR3 is 12 amino acids. Trimming removed 7 bases from V and 6 bases from J, with 10 bases in between. The CDR3 DNA reads TGTGCCAGCACTGATCGGGTCAATGAGCAGTTCTTC. Translated: CASTDRVNEQFF.

The table lists this clonotype with many counts. This sequence joins TRBV12-3 or TRBV12-4 and TRBJ1-2, with a weak D call TRBD1 (5 bases). This CDR3 is built from 16 residues. V lost 3 bases and J 4 bases, leaving 18 bases between the germline ends. The CDR3 is CASSFGGDSAVYGYTF. CDR3 nucleotide sequence: TGTGCCAGCAGTTTTGGTGGCGACAGTGCCGTCTATGGCTACACCTTC.

This clonotype has a count of ten or more. The gene calls are TRBV11-1 and TRBJ2-7, with D perhaps TRBD1 (6 bases). The CDR3 length is 14 residues. V gave up 5 bases and J gave up 1 base, with 12 bases separating them. The germline V gene has CDR1 SGHAT and CDR2 FQDESV (reference sequence). CDR3 amino acids: CASSPPGQSYEQYF. The CDR3 DNA is TGTGCCAGCAGCCCGCCGGGACAATCCTACGAGCAGTACTTC.

The chain uses TRBV5-1 and TRBJ2-1, with 13 bases fitting TRBD2. The V and J ends lost 1 base and 5 bases, in that order; junction bases with no gene match: 3. The CDR3 loop spans 16 amino acids. The germline V gene encodes CDR1 SGHRS and CDR2 YFSETQ. CDR3 nucleotides: TGCGCCAGCAGCTTGCCGGGACTAGCGGGGAACAATGAGCAGTTCTTC. This codes for CASSLPGLAGNNEQFF.

This chain joins TRBV24-1 and TRBJ2-1; 7 bases agree with TRBD2. Germline loops: CDR1 KGHDR, CDR2 SFDVKD. The CDR3 totals 16 residues. The V and J ends lost 0 bases and 7 bases, in that order; junction bases with no gene match: 8. In DNA, the CDR3 is TGTGCCACCAGTGATTTGCCGGGACTATCGGGGAATGAGCAGTTCTTC. Amino acid sequence: CATSDLPGLSGNEQFF.

In this sample, this clonotype turned up a few times. CDR3 sequence reads: CASSSLDRGRGNTEAFF. CDR3 nucleotides: TGTGCCAGCAGTTCCCTGGACAGGGGGCGCGGGAACACTGAAGCTTTCTTT. The J gene is TRBJ1-1, the V gene TRBV12-3 or TRBV12-4, with TRBD1 identical over 11 bases. J was trimmed by 1 base and V by 4 bases; bases with no gene match: 8. The CDR3 sequence is 17 residues long.

This clonotype was picked up a small number of times. V usage is TRBV10-3 and J usage is TRBJ2-1, with D unclear. The CDR3 spans 17 residues. The germline CDR1 and CDR2 sequences are ENHRY and SYGVKD. The V and J ends lost 4 bases and 0 bases respectively, with 16 bases between them. This chain's CDR3 is CAISAQSTRSSYNEQFF. The CDR3 nucleotides read TGTGCCATCAGTGCCCAGAGCACTCGGAGCTCCTACAATGAGCAGTTCTTC.

A few counts support this clonotype. V gene TRBV7-2 combines with J gene TRBJ2-7; 8 nucleotides align to TRBD2. The CDR3 runs 13 residues. Germline loops: CDR1 SGHTA, CDR2 FQGNSA. With V trimmed by 6 bases and J by 6 bases, 7 bases remained unmatched. DNA of the CDR3: TGTGCCAGCAGTTGGACTAGCTTGGCCGAGCAGTACTTC. Its protein product is CASSWTSLAEQYF.

V is TRBV6-2 or TRBV6-3 and J is TRBJ1-5; D is unresolved. V was trimmed by 6 bases and J by 2 bases, leaving 17 bases between them. The CDR3 loop spans 16 amino acids. Germline CDR1 reads MNHEY; CDR2 reads SVGEGT. Here the CDR3 DNA reads TGTGCCAGCAGCGACCCGACATCGACCGGCAATCAGCCCCAGCATTTT. This gives the protein CASSDPTSTGNQPQHF.

A few counts support this clonotype. The chain recombines TRBV19 with TRBJ1-2, with TRBD1 as a possible D gene (5 bases). This CDR3 is built from 13 residues. The germline V and J ends were trimmed by 8 bases and 3 bases, with 13 bases remaining between them. Looked up from germline, CDR1 is LNHDA and CDR2 is SQIVND (reference sequence). CDR3 residues: CASALVTDYGYTF. The CDR3 DNA reads as TGTGCCAGTGCCCTTGTGACAGACTATGGCTACACCTTC.

This clonotype turned up a few times. The chain combines TRBV4-1 with TRBJ1-1; no reliable D call. Germline loops: CDR1 MGHRA, CDR2 YSYEKL. The CDR3 is 14 residues long. The germline V and J ends were trimmed by 4 bases and 5 bases, with 14 bases remaining between them. As DNA, the CDR3 is TGCGCCAGCAGCCCGTGGAACGGAGGGACTGAAGCTTTCTTT. It is translated as CASSPWNGGTEAFF.

This clonotype was detected ten times or more. The chain recombines TRBV9 with TRBJ2-7; 7 bases align to TRBD2. This CDR3 comprises 15 residues. Germline values: CDR1 SGDLS, CDR2 YYNGEE. The ends lost 0 bases at V and 2 bases at J; junction bases unmatched: 5. The CDR3 DNA is TGTGCCAGCAGCGTAGCGGAGGGAGGGCCCTACGAGCAGTACTTC. This encodes CASSVAEGGPYEQYF.

This clonotype appeared a few times. The rearrangement joins TRBV7-6 to TRBJ2-3; TRBD1 matches 9 bases. Unmatched junction bases numbered 6, after V lost 7 bases and J lost 4 bases. Germline loops: CDR1 SGHVS, CDR2 FNYEAQ. This CDR3 is built from 14 residues. CDR3: CASTADRGADTQYF. In DNA form, the CDR3 reads TGTGCCAGCACCGCGGACAGGGGAGCAGATACGCAGTATTTT.

This clonotype was counted a single time. The chain has TRBV7-9 and TRBJ2-7; 10 positions match TRBD1. V lost 5 bases to trimming and J lost 6 bases; unmatched junction nucleotides: 4. The CDR3 length is 13 residues. CDR1 and CDR2 from the germline V gene are SEHNR and FQNEAQ (reference sequence). CDR3 bases: TGTGCCAGCAGCCCGACAGGGGGCAGCGAGCAGTACTTC. This translates into CASSPTGGSEQYF.

A few counts support this clonotype. The chain employs TRBV24-1 and TRBJ2-2, with D possibly being TRBD2 (6 bases). The germline gives CDR1 KGHDR, CDR2 SFDVKD. This CDR3 has 16 amino acids. V was cut by 1 base and J by 2 bases, with 10 bases left in between. CDR3 sequence (DNA): TGTGCCACCAGTGATTTACCCGGGGGTAACACCGGGGAGCTGTTTTTT. Its protein product is CATSDLPGGNTGELFF.

The chain is built from TRBV4-3 and TRBJ2-1, with 10 bases that match TRBD1. V shed 0 bases, J shed 8 bases, and the junction held 7 bases outside the gene matches. CDR3 size: 16 residues. Germline V gene data show CDR1 as LGHNA and CDR2 as YSLEER. Written as DNA, the CDR3 is TGCGCCAGCAGCCAAGAACGGACAGGGGGGTTGGATGAGCAGTTCTTC. This translates into CASSQERTGGLDEQFF.

The V call is TRBV29-1, the J call TRBJ2-7; TRBD1 agrees at 9 bases. Germline V gene lookup returns CDR1 SQVTM and CDR2 ANQGSEA. The trim removed 7 bases at V and 3 bases at J, leaving 4 bases unmatched. This CDR3 is 12 amino acids long. This chain's CDR3 is CSAGQGIYEQYF. The CDR3 bases are TGCAGCGCCGGACAGGGGATCTACGAGCAGTACTTC.

This clonotype showed up just a few times. The rearrangement uses TRBV18 and TRBJ1-1; TRBD1 matches at 10 bases. Germline CDR1 is KGHSH and CDR2 is LQKENI. The V and J ends lost 2 bases and 0 bases, in that order; junction bases with no gene match: 12. This CDR3 has 19 amino acids. The CDR3, as DNA: TGTGCCAGCTCACCAATACCCCGGGACAGGGGCCCTATGAACACTGAAGCTTTCTTT. It translates to CASSPIPRDRGPMNTEAFF.

The V call is TRBV2, the J call TRBJ2-5; possible D gene TRBD2, 6 bases. CDR3 size: 12 residues. Trimming removed 8 bases from V and 1 base from J, with 8 bases in between. The V gene's germline CDR1 is SNHLY and CDR2 FYNNEI. In DNA form, the CDR3 reads TGTGCCAGCCGGGAGAGCCAAGAGACCCAGTACTTC. It codes for CASRESQETQYF.

In its sample, this clonotype was seen a few times. The rearrangement uses TRBV29-1 and TRBJ2-1, with D possibly being TRBD1 or TRBD2 (6 bases each). The CDR3 extends over 13 amino acids. Germline lookup yields CDR1 SQVTM and CDR2 ANQGSEA. V was cut by 6 bases and J by 8 bases, with 17 bases left in between. CDR3 nucleotides: TGCAGCGTCCCAGTAGGGGGGAACCATGAGCAGTTCTTC. Protein: CSVPVGGNHEQFF.

The chain links TRBV7-3 to TRBJ2-1, with unresolved D. CDR1 is SGHTA and CDR2 is FQGTGA in the germline V gene. The CDR3 sequence is 13 residues long. Trimming took off 3 bases at V and 5 bases at J, with 8 bases between the two ends. In nucleotides, the CDR3 is TGTGCCAGCAGCTTCGGACCAGACAATGAGCAGTTCTTC. Translation gives CASSFGPDNEQFF.

This clonotype was counted a few times. This rearrangement joins TRBV24-1 to TRBJ2-2, with D hard to call. The germline gives CDR1 KGHDR, CDR2 SFDVKD. The CDR3 length is 11 residues. Trimming pared 4 bases from V and 6 bases from J, leaving 2 bases between. CDR3 sequence reads: CATSESGELFF. The CDR3 nucleotides read TGTGCCACCAGTGAATCCGGGGAGCTGTTTTTT.

This clonotype has more than one count but fewer than ten. The gene calls are TRBV20-1 and TRBJ1-2; possibly TRBD1 for D (6 bases). This CDR3 region has 14 residues. Germline lookup yields CDR1 DFQATT and CDR2 SNEGSKA (reference sequence). V gave up 1 base and J gave up 4 bases, with 13 bases separating them. The CDR3 region is CSARGGLRLYGYTF. CDR3 DNA: TGCAGTGCTAGAGGGGGGCTGAGGCTCTATGGCTACACCTTC.

This clonotype came up a few times. The chain is built from TRBV7-2 and TRBJ2-1, with 9 nucleotides matching TRBD2. The CDR3 consists of 16 residues. J was trimmed by 7 bases and V by 4 bases; bases with no gene match: 11. The germline V gene has CDR1 SGHTA and CDR2 FQGNSA. CDR3 sequence (DNA): TGTGCCAGCAGCTCCATCAGCGGGAGGATGAAGAATGAGCAGTTCTTC. Translating it yields CASSSISGRMKNEQFF.

This clonotype was seen only a few times. The chain links TRBV20-1 to TRBJ2-1; a weak D match, TRBD1 (5 bases). The CDR3 sequence is 10 residues long. CDR1 DFQATT and CDR2 SNEGSKA come from the germline V gene (reference sequence). With 4 bases removed from V and 7 bases from J, the gap between germline ends came to 5 bases. The CDR3 region has the DNA TGCAGTGCTAAGGGGAATGAGCAGTTCTTC. It yields the protein CSAKGNEQFF.

The rearrangement joins TRBV30 to TRBJ1-5; D not certain. The CDR3 totals 13 residues. CDR1 is GTSNPN and CDR2 is SVGIG in the germline V gene (reference sequence). Trimming removed 0 bases from V and 4 bases from J, with 7 bases in between. The CDR3 loop reads CAWSVRRNQPQHF. The CDR3, as DNA: TGTGCCTGGAGTGTACGCCGGAATCAGCCCCAGCATTTT. The full variable domain, completed using reference TRBV30 and TRBJ1-5, is SQTIHQWPATLVQPVGSPLSLECTVEGTSNPNLYWYRQAAGRGLQLLFYSVGIGQISSEVPQNLSASRPQDRQFILSSKKLLLSDSGFYLCAWSVRRNQPQHFGDGTRLSIL.